Listed below are T cell receptor beta chains from one sample, sequenced in a study of T-cell memory formation after mild COVID-19. TCRdb analysed the 5' RACE reads with MiXCR anew, one entry per CDR3 protein. The top ten clones hold around 14% of a sample with 350,000 to 500,000 distinct CDR3 sequences, under 25% of them seen once. Sequencing was done on a sample of PBMCs or a T cell subset sorted from them (not recorded which). These receptors were obtained from an adult woman who had mild COVID-19 (a few samples of this study predate the infection). Cell type and time point are not known. Both conserved end residues are part of each CDR3. Only some rows state a clone size, as once, few, many or a class for expanded clones.

size | V | CDR3
NA | TRBV5-1 | CASSLGLTGGNEKLFF
few | TRBV12-3/TRBV12-4 | CASSAGGEAFF
NA | TRBV20-1 | CSASPAGQGTDTQYF
NA | TRBV29-1 | CSAETASYEQYF
NA | TRBV12-3/TRBV12-4 | CASRLQETEAFF
few | TRBV13 | CASSLMWDTEAFF
NA | TRBV3-1 | CASSRLSGGAAYEQYF
NA | TRBV20-1 | CSAFLSGGRYTEAFF
NA | TRBV27 | CASSPGGGRTQYF
few | TRBV24-1 | CATSDSRHGTDTQYF
once | TRBV5-6 | CASSLVPGEQFF
NA | TRBV7-9 | CASSLVSRGSTDTQYF
NA | TRBV5-1 | CASSAAGTSGQGTQYF